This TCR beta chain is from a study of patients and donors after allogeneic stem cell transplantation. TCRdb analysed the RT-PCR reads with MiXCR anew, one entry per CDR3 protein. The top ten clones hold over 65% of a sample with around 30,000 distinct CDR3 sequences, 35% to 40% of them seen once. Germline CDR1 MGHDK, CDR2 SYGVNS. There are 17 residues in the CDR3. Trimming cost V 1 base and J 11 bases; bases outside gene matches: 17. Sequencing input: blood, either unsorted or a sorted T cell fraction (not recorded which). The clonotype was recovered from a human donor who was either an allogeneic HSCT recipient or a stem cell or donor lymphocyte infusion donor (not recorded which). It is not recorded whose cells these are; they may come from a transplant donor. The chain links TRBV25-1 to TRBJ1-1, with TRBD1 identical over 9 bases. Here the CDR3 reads CASSESPGQGLARFAFF. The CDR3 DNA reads TGTGCCAGCAGTGAATCCCCGGGACAGGGACTCGCCCGGTTTGCTTTCTTT.